The 18 T cell receptor beta chains below come from one sample, sequenced in a study of shared clonotypes between healthy human individuals. The method was immunoSEQ multiplex PCR; TCRdb's version includes in-frame clones alone and lacks a portion of them. The table records 2 million or so clones, 90% to 95% of them present only once. The material sequenced was naive CD4+ T cells sorted from blood. This sample's subset: CD45RA+ positively selected. The receptors were sampled from a man aged 18 to 30 in good health.

The V and J genes are TRBV28 and TRBJ1-5; the match to TRBD1 covers 7 bases. The germline CDR1 and CDR2 sequences are MDHEN and SYDVKM. J was trimmed by 7 bases and V by 6 bases; bases with no gene match: 24. This CDR3 is built from 19 residues. The CDR3 region has the DNA TGTGCCAGCAGGGCGAGGATGACAGGGAAGGTACTACGCAGGCAGCCCCAGCATTTT. This translates into CASRARMTGKVLRRQPQHF.

This chain connects TRBV27 to TRBJ2-7; D is perhaps TRBD1 or TRBD2 (6 bases each). Germline CDR1 reads MNHEY; CDR2 reads SMNVEV (reference sequence). The CDR3 spans 17 residues. With 1 base removed from V and 3 bases from J, the gap between germline ends came to 19 bases. The CDR3 protein is CASSLYRGGLRGYEQYF. In nucleotides, the CDR3 is TGTGCCAGCAGTTTATATCGTGGGGGGCTCCGGGGCTACGAGCAGTACTTC.

This clone showed up just once. The chain is built from TRBV4-1 and TRBJ2-7, with D uncertain. The CDR3 is 14 residues long. V was clipped by 1 base and J by 5 bases, with 12 bases between them. CDR1 and CDR2 (germline): MGHRA, YSYEKL. The CDR3 region has the DNA TGCGCCAGCAGCCAAGTCCTAGTTCCCAACGAGCAGTACTTC. It is translated as CASSQVLVPNEQYF.

The V call is TRBV7-8, the J call TRBJ2-1, with a possible D match to TRBD2 (6 bases). The CDR3 spans 15 residues. Trimming cost V 0 bases and J 10 bases, with 16 bases left between them. CDR1 is SGHVS and CDR2 is FQNEAQ in the germline V gene. This chain's CDR3 is CASSLALAGSREQFF. CDR3 nucleotide sequence: TGTGCCAGCAGCTTAGCCCTGGCGGGGTCACGAGAGCAGTTCTTC.

V usage is TRBV18 and J usage is TRBJ1-2, with D maybe TRBD1 (5 bases). This CDR3 has 13 amino acids. With 4 bases removed from V and 3 bases from J, the gap between germline ends came to 9 bases. Per the germline V gene, CDR1 is KGHSH and CDR2 is LQKENI. The CDR3 region is CASSRDGDYGYTF. The DNA of the CDR3 is TGTGCCAGCTCACGGGACGGAGACTATGGCTACACCTTC.

The genes are TRBV6-6 and TRBJ2-5; 10 bases are shared with TRBD1. The CDR3 is 15 residues long. Germline assignment: CDR1 MNHNY and CDR2 SVGAGI (reference sequence). Germline trimming cut 7 bases from V and 4 bases from J; bases unmatched to any gene: 9. This CDR3 reads CASIDRGLGIETQYF. DNA for the CDR3: TGTGCCAGCATTGACAGGGGGCTAGGTATAGAGACCCAGTACTTC.

The rearrangement joins TRBV6-6 to TRBJ2-3; D is unclear. Trimming shortened V by 0 bases and J by 0 bases, and 4 bases separated the two germline ends. The CDR3 is made up of 14 amino acids. The V gene's germline CDR1 is MNHNY and CDR2 SVGAGI (reference sequence). As DNA, the CDR3 is TGTGCCAGCAGTTACTCGGTCAGCACAGATACGCAGTATTTT. Its translation is CASSYSVSTDTQYF.

The rearrangement uses TRBV7-2 and TRBJ1-5, with D possibly TRBD1 on 5 matching bases. The CDR3 is 15 amino acids. Germline V lookup: CDR1 SGHTA, CDR2 FQGNSA. Trimming pared 4 bases from V and 7 bases from J, leaving 17 bases between. The CDR3 DNA reads as TGTGCCAGCAGCTCAGCCCCAGGGTCGCGGCAGCCCCAGCATTTT. Translating it yields CASSSAPGSRQPQHF.

The rearrangement uses TRBV19 and TRBJ2-6; D ambiguous. V dropped 3 bases and J dropped 0 bases, with 6 bases sitting between them. Germline assignment: CDR1 LNHDA and CDR2 SQIVND (reference sequence). CDR3 length: 15 amino acids. The CDR3 sequence: CASSIDRSGANVLTF. The CDR3 coding sequence is TGTGCCAGTAGTATCGATCGCTCTGGGGCCAACGTCCTGACTTTC.

The chain carries TRBV10-3 and TRBJ1-4; D is ambiguous. Germline CDR1 ENHRY, CDR2 SYGVKD. Trimming took 6 bases from V and 3 from J, leaving 11 bases between them. The CDR3 contains 14 residues. The CDR3 sequence: CAISDPVANEKLFF. The CDR3 DNA follows: TGTGCCATCAGCGACCCGGTGGCTAATGAAAAACTGTTTTTT.

The J gene is TRBJ2-5, the V gene TRBV6-6; 12 bases align to TRBD1. Per the germline V gene, CDR1 is MNHNY and CDR2 is SVGAGI (reference sequence). This CDR3 region has 15 residues. The J segment lost 5 bases and the V segment lost 6 bases, leaving 7 bases of the junction unmatched. The CDR3 nucleotides are TGTGCCAGCAGCTCCGGGGACAGGGGGCTTGAGACCCAGTACTTC. Amino acid sequence: CASSSGDRGLETQYF.

The V gene is TRBV6-5, the J gene TRBJ1-5; D may be TRBD1 (6 bases). The CDR3 spans 13 residues. The V and J ends lost 7 bases and 6 bases respectively, with 13 bases between them. Germline CDR1 is MNHEY and CDR2 is SVGAGI. The CDR3 spells CASTQGQGQPQHF. The CDR3 DNA sequence: TGTGCCAGCACGCAGGGGCAAGGTCAGCCCCAGCATTTT.

This chain connects TRBV9 to TRBJ2-7; weak D call: TRBD1 (6 bases). V dropped 2 bases and J dropped 0 bases, with 12 bases sitting between them. The CDR3 consists of 15 residues. Per the germline V gene, CDR1 is SGDLS and CDR2 is YYNGEE. Here the CDR3 reads CASSVSGAPSYEQYF. DNA for the CDR3: TGTGCCAGCAGCGTTTCAGGGGCCCCCTCCTACGAGCAGTACTTC.

The chain is built from TRBV18 and TRBJ1-5, with TRBD1 identical over 7 bases. In germline, CDR1 is KGHSH, CDR2 LQKENI. Trimming at V came to 4 bases and at J to 7 bases, leaving 10 bases not matched to a gene. The CDR3 runs to 15 residues. The CDR3 nucleotides read TGTGCCAGCTCACTCGGACAGGCCCCGGCACAGCCCCAGCATTTT. It is translated as CASSLGQAPAQPQHF.

The chain has TRBV21-1 and TRBJ2-7. TRBV21-1 is deemed a pseudogene. This CDR3 spans 14 amino acids. The CDR3 DNA reads TGTGCCAGCAGCAAAGCTGGGAAGACCTACGAGCAGTACTTC. Its protein product is CASSKAGKTYEQYF.

V and J are TRBV18 and TRBJ2-7, with D tentatively TRBD1 or TRBD2 (5 bases each). Trimming left V 4 bases short and J 5 bases short, with 18 bases between. The germline V gene encodes CDR1 KGHSH and CDR2 LQKENI. The CDR3 sequence is 15 residues long. The DNA for the CDR3 is TGTGCCAGCTCACACCGGGACCTCCCACTGGACGAGCAGTACTTC. Its protein product is CASSHRDLPLDEQYF.

The chain combines TRBV18 with TRBJ2-1; no clear D gene. Deletions cut 5 bases from V and 2 bases from J, with 7 bases between. CDR1 is KGHSH and CDR2 is LQKENI in the germline V gene. This CDR3 has 13 amino acids. CDR3 protein: CASSLDAYNEQFF. The DNA for the CDR3 is TGTGCCAGCTCATTAGATGCCTACAATGAGCAGTTCTTC.

Points on this clone: In the same sample, other DNA sequences code for this CDR3. The V call is TRBV7-9, the J call TRBJ1-1; D gene ambiguous. The V end was cut by 5 bases, the J end by 2 bases, with 3 bases between. The V gene's germline CDR1 is SEHNR and CDR2 FQNEAQ (reference sequence). This CDR3 has 11 residues. Here the CDR3 reads CASSLNTEAFF. In DNA form, the CDR3 reads TGTGCCAGCAGCCTTAACACTGAAGCTTTCTTT.